Sequencing of this T cell receptor (beta chain) was carried out in a study of a mutant IDH1 vaccine in newly diagnosed glioma. Turning to the study itself: The treated group averaged about 41 years old and was about 60% male, around 38% female. Overall study findings and caveats: Variations in leading peripheral T cell clonotypes appeared to have no connection with pseudoprogression. Most patients, 93.3%, showed vaccine-induced immune responses.

TCRdb keeps only in-frame clones here, not all; method: immunoSEQ multiplex PCR. The table lists 26,000 or so clones, roughly 83% of them singletons, with 25% to 35% in the top ten. Deletions cut 5 bases from V and 8 bases from J, with 19 bases between. The CDR3 is 14 residues long. The V gene's germline CDR1 is SEHNR and CDR2 FQNEAQ (reference sequence). Time point: week 35, safety follow-up. The investigators gave 300 ug of mutant IDH1 20-mer peptide in each vaccine dose, together with topical imiquimod. Tumors from donors were new WHO grade 3 or 4 IDH1-mutant astrocytomas with ATRX loss. This clone appeared a single time. Antigen: not known.

The source of this sequence is a man younger than 45 with glioma. The sample was PBMCs, taken from a glioma patient whose treatment included an IDH1 peptide vaccine. The rearrangement links TRBV7-9 to TRBJ2-7; D is uncertain. The CDR3 region has the DNA TGTGCCAGCAGCCCCGAAGCATCCGGAGAGAAGCAGTACTTC. Protein product: CASSPEASGEKQYF.